Given below is one TCR beta chain in context. CDR3 length equals 14 residues. CDR1 is SQVTM, CDR2 ANQGSEA, per germline. V lost 4 bases, J lost 0 bases, and 10 bases lay in between. Measured with immunoSEQ multiplex PCR; TCRdb has only the in-frame clones, and not every one. Among about 330,000 clones listed, roughly 88% were seen once. These data belong to a study of blood T cell repertoires in COVID-19. Study information: Some COVID-19 samples were acute and others convalescent; all came from the United States, Italy and Spain.

The source is a man aged 30 to 45 who had recovered from COVID-19. The J gene is TRBJ1-3, the V gene TRBV29-1; tentatively, D is TRBD1 (6 bases). What was sequenced was PBMCs or T cells enriched from blood (not recorded which). The CDR3 region is CSVGQDSSGNTIYF. As DNA, the CDR3 is TGCAGCGTTGGACAGGACAGCTCTGGAAACACCATATATTTT.